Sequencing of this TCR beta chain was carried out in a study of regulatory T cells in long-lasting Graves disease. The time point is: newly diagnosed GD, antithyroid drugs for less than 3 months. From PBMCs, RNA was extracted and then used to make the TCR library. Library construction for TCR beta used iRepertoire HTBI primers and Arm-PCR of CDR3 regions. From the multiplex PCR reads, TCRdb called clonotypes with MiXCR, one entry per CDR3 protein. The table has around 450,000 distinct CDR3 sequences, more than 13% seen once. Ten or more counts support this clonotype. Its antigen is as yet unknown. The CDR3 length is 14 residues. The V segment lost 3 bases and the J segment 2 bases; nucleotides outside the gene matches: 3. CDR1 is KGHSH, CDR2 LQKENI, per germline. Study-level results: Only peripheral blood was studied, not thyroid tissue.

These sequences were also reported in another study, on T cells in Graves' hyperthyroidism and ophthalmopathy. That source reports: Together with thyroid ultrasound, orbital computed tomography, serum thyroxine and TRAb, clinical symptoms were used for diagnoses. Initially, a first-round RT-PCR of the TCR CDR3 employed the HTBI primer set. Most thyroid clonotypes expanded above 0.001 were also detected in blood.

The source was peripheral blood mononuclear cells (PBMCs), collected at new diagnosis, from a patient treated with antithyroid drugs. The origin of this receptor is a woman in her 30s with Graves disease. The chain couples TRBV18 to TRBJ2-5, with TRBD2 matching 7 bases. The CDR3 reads CASSPRRGQETQYF. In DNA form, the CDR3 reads TGTGCCAGCTCACCGAGGCGGGGGCAAGAGACCCAGTACTTC.